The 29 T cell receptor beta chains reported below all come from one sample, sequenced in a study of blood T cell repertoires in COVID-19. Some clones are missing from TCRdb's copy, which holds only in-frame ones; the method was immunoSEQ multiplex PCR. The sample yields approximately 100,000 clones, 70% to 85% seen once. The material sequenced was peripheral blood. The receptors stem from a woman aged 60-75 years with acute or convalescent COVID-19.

The CDR3 loop reads CASSQHNSGGPPQETQYF. In nucleotides, the CDR3 is TGTGCCAGCAGCCAGCACAATAGCGGGGGGCCCCCCCAAGAGACCCAGTACTTC. V gene TRBV7-9 combines with J gene TRBJ2-5; 10 bases line up with TRBD2. The CDR3 loop spans 18 amino acids. Trimming took 5 bases from V and 1 from J; bases not matched to a gene: 13. Looked up from germline, CDR1 is SEHNR and CDR2 is FQNEAQ (reference sequence).

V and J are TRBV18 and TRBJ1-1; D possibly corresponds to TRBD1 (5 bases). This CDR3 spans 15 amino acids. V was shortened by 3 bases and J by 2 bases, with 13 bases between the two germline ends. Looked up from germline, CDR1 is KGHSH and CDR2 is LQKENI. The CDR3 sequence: CASSPQGGSNTEAFF. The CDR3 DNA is TGTGCCAGCTCACCTCAGGGCGGATCTAACACTGAAGCTTTCTTT. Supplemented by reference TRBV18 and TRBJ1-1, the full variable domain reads NAGVMQNPRHLVRRRGQEARLRCSPMKGHSHVYWYRQLPEEGLKFMVYLQKENIIDESGMPKERFSAEFPKEGPSILRIQQVVRGDSAAYFCASSPQGGSNTEAFFGQGTRLTVV.

Written as DNA, the CDR3 is TGTGCCAGCAGCTTAGGTTTCTTTTCGAGACAGACAGATACGCAGTATTTT. Translation: CASSLGFFSRQTDTQYF. This sequence joins TRBV7-2 and TRBJ2-3, with a possible D match to TRBD1 (5 bases). The CDR3 length is 17 residues. With 1 base removed from V and 3 bases from J, the gap between germline ends came to 17 bases. Germline-derived CDR1 and CDR2 are SGHTA and FQGNSA.

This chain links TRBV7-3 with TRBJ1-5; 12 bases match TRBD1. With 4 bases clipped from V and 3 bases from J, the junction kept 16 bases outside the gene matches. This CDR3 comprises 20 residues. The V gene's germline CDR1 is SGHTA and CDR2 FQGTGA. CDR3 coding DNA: TGTGCCAGCAGCTCTCCCTCGGGACAGGGGGCGGAGGGCCCCAATCAGCCCCAGCATTTT. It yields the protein CASSSPSGQGAEGPNQPQHF.

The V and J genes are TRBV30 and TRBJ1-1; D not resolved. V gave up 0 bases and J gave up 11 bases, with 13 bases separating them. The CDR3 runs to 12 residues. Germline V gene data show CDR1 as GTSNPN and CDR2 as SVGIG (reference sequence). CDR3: CAWSVRSSRAFF. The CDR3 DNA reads TGTGCCTGGAGTGTTAGGAGTTCGAGGGCTTTCTTT. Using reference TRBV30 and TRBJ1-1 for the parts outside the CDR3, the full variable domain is SQTIHQWPATLVQPVGSPLSLECTVEGTSNPNLYWYRQAAGRGLQLLFYSVGIGQISSEVPQNLSASRPQDRQFILSSKKLLLSDSGFYLCAWSVRSSRAFFGQGTRLTVV.

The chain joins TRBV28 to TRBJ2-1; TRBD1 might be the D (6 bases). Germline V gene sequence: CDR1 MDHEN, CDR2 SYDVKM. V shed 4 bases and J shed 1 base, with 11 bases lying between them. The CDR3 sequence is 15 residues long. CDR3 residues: CASSSDRPSYNEQFF. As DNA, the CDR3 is TGTGCCAGCAGTTCAGACAGGCCATCCTACAATGAGCAGTTCTTC. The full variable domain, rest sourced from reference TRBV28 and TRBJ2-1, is DVKVTQSSRYLVKRTGEKVFLECVQDMDHENMFWYRQDPGLGLRLIYFSYDVKMKEKGDIPEGYSVSREKKERFSLILESASTNQTSMYLCASSSDRPSYNEQFFGPGTRLTVL.

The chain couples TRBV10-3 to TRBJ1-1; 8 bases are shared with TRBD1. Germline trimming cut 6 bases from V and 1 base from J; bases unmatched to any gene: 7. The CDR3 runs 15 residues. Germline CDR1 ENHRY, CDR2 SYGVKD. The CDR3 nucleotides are TGTGCCATCAGAAGAGCAGGGGGCTCGAACACTGAAGCTTTCTTT. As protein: CAIRRAGGSNTEAFF.

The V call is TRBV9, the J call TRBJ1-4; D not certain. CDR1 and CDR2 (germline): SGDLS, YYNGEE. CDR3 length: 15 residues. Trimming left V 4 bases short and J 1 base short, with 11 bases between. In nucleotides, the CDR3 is TGTGCCAGCAGCACCACGGCGGGAACTAATGAAAAACTGTTTTTT. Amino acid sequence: CASSTTAGTNEKLFF.

Here the CDR3 reads CASSFRGNEQYF. The CDR3 DNA is TGTGCCAGCAGCTTCAGGGGGAACGAGCAGTACTTC. The V call is TRBV2, the J call TRBJ2-7; 7 positions match TRBD1. V shed 6 bases and J 5 bases; nucleotides not matched to a gene: 4. The CDR3 sequence is 12 residues long. Per the germline V gene, CDR1 is SNHLY and CDR2 is FYNNEI.

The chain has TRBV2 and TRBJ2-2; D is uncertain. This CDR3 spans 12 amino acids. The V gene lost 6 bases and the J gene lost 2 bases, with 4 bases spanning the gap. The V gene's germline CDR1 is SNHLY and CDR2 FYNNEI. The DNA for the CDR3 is TGTGCCAGCAGGTTAAACACCGGGGAGCTGTTTTTT. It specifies CASRLNTGELFF.

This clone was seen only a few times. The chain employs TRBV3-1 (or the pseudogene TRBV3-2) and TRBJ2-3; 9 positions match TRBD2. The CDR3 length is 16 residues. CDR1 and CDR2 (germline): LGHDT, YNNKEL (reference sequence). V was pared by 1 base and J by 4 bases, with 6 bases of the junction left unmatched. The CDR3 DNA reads TGTGCCAGCAGCCAAGGTGGGCGGGGGGGTGCAGATACGCAGTATTTT. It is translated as CASSQGGRGGADTQYF.

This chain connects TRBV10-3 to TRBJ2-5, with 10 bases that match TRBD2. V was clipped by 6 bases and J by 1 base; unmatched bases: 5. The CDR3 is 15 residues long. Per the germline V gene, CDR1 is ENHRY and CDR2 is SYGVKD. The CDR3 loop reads CAIRETSGPQETQYF. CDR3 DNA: TGTGCCATCAGGGAGACTAGCGGGCCCCAAGAGACCCAGTACTTC.

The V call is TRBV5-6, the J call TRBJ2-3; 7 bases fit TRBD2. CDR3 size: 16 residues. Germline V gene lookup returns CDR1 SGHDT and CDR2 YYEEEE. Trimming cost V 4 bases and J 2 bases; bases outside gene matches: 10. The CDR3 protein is CASSAGLVLDTDTQYF. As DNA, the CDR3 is TGTGCCAGCAGCGCAGGACTAGTTTTAGACACAGATACGCAGTATTTT.

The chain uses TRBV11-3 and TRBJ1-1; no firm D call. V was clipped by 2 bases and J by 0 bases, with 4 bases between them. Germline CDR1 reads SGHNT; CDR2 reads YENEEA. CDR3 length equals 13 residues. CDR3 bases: TGTGCCAGCAGCTTATCAATGAACACTGAAGCTTTCTTT. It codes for CASSLSMNTEAFF. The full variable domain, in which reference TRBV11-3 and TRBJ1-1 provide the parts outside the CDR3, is EAGVVQSPRYKIIEKKQPVAFWCNPISGHNTLYWYLQNLGQGPELLIRYENEEAVDDSQLPKDRFSAERLKGVDSTLKIQPAELGDSAVYLCASSLSMNTEAFFGQGTRLTVV.

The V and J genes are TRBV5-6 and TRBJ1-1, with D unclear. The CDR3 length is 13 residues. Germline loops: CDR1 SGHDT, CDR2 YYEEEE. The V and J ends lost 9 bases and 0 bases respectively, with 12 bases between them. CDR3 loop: CATGGGLNTEAFF. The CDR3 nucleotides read TGTGCCACCGGAGGAGGGCTGAACACTGAAGCTTTCTTT.

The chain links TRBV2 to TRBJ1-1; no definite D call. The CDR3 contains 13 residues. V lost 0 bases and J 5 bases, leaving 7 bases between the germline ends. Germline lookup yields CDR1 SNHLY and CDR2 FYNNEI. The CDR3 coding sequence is TGTGCCAGCAGTGAAGCGAGGAGTACTGAAGCTTTCTTT. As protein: CASSEARSTEAFF.

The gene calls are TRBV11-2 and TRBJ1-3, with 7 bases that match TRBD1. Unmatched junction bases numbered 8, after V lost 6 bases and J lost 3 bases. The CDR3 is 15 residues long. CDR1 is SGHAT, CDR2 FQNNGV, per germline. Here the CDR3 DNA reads TGTGCCAGCAGTCCCGACAGGGCAATTGGAAACACCATATATTTT. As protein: CASSPDRAIGNTIYF.

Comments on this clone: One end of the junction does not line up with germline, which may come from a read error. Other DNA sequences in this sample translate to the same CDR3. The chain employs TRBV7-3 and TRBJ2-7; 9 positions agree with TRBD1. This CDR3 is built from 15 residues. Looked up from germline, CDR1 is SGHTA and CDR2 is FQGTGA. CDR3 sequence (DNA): TGTGCCAGCAGCTTAACCGGGACAGGGACCTACGAGCAATACTTC. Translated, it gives CASSLTGTGTYEQYF.

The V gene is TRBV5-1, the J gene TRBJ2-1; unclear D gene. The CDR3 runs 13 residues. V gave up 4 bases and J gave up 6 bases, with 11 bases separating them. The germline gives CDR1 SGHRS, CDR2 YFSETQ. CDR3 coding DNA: TGCGCCAGCAGCGAGGATAACTTCAATGAGCAGTTCTTC. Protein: CASSEDNFNEQFF.

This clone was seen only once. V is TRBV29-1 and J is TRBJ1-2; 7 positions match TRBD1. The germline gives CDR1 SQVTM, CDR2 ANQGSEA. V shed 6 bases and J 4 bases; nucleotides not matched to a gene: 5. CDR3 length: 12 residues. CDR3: CSVQEGAYGYTF. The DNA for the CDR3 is TGCAGCGTCCAGGAGGGGGCCTATGGCTACACCTTC.

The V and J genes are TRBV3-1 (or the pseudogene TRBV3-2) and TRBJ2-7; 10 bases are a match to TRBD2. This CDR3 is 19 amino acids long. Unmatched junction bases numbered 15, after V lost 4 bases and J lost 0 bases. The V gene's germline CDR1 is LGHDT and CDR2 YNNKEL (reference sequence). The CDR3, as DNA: TGTGCCAGCAGCCGCCGCGGGAGCGGGGGGGCCCCGGGCTCCTACGAGCAGTACTTC. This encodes CASSRRGSGGAPGSYEQYF.

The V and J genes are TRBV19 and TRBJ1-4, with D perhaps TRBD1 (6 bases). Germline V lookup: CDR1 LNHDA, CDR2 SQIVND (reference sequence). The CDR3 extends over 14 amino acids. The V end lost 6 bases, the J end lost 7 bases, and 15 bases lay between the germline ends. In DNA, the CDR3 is TGTGCCAGTAGCGATACAGGGTCGGGTGAAAAACTGTTTTTT. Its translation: CASSDTGSGEKLFF.

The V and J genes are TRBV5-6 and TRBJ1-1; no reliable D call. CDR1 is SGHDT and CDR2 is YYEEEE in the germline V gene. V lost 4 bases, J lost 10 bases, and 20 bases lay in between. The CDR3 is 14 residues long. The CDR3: CASSPNYTPEGAFF. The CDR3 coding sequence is TGTGCCAGCAGCCCCAACTACACGCCGGAAGGAGCTTTCTTT.

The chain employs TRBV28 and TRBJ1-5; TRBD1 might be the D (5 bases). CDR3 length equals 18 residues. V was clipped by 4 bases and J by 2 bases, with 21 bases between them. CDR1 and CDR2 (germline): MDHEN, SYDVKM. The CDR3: CASSSIRRDPSGNQPQHF. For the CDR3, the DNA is TGTGCCAGCAGTTCGATCCGGCGGGACCCTTCGGGCAATCAGCCCCAGCATTTT.

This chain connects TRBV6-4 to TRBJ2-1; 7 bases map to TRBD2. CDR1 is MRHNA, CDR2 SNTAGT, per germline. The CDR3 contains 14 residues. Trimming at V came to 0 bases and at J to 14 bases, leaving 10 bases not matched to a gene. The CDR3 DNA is TGTGCCAGCAGTGACTCGTCGAAACGGGGGGAGAAGTTCTTC. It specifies CASSDSSKRGEKFF.

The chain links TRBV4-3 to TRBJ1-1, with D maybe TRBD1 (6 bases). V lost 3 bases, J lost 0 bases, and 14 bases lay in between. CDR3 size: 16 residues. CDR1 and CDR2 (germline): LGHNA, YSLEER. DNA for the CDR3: TGCGCCAGCAGCCAGACCCGGACAGTACTGAACACTGAAGCTTTCTTT. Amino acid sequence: CASSQTRTVLNTEAFF.

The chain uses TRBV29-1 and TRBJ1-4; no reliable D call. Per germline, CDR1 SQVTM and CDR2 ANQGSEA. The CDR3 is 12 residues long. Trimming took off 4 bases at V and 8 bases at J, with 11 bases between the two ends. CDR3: CSVVSFQEKLFF. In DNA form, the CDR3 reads TGCAGCGTTGTTTCGTTCCAGGAAAAACTGTTTTTT.

The CDR3 sequence: CASSGLRQENTEAFF. The DNA for the CDR3 is TGTGCCAGCAGCGGCTTACGACAGGAGAACACTGAAGCTTTCTTT. The chain has TRBV9 and TRBJ1-1; a possible D gene is TRBD1 (6 bases). V lost 3 bases and J 1 base, leaving 13 bases between the germline ends. This CDR3 is 15 amino acids long. Germline V gene data show CDR1 as SGDLS and CDR2 as YYNGEE.

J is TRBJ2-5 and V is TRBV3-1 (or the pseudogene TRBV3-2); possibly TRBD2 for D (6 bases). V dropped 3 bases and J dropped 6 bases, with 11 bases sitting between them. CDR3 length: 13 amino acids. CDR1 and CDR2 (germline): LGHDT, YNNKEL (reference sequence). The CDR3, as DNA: TGTGCCAGCAGCCAGGGGGGAGAGCAGACCCAGTACTTC. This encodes CASSQGGEQTQYF.